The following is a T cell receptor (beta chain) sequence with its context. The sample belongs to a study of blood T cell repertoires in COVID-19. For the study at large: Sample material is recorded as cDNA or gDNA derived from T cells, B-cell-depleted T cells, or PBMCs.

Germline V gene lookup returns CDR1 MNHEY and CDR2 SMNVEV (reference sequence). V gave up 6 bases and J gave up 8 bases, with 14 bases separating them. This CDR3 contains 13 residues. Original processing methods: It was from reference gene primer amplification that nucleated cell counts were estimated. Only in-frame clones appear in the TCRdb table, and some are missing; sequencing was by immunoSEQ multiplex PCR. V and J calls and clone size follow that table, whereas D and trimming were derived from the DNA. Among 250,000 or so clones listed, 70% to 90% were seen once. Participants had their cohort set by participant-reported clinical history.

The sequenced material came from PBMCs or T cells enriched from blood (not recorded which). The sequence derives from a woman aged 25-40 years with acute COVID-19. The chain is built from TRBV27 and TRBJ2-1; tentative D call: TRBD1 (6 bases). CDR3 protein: CASRGASLDEQFF. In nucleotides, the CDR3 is TGTGCCAGCAGGGGGGCCTCCCTTGATGAGCAGTTCTTC.